A selection of T cell receptor beta chains follows, all from one sample in a study of CD8 T cells in ankylosing spondylitis. From the 5' RACE reads, TCRdb called clonotypes with MiXCR, one entry per CDR3 protein. Of 200,000 to 250,000 distinct CDR3 sequences listed, roughly 6.6% are singletons. The sample taken for sequencing was blood, either unsorted or a sorted T cell fraction (not recorded which). These receptors were obtained from a male donor with ankylosing spondylitis. CDR3s include the opening cysteine and the closing phenylalanine or tryptophan. Fields, in order: J gene, V gene, D gene, clone size, CDR3 protein, CDR3 DNA. A D gene is named only where the DNA matches it firmly. The size entry is marked missing in some rows and otherwise reads once, few, many or a size class.

>TRBJ2-7|TRBV30|TRBD2|many
CAWSSGRWSEQYF
TGTGCCTGGAGTAGCGGGAGATGGAGTGAGCAGTACTTC
>TRBJ1-1|TRBV7-9|.|many
CASSLVGAGMDTEAFF
TGTGCCAGCAGCTTAGTAGGGGCTGGAATGGACACTGAAGCTTTCTTT
>TRBJ1-5|TRBV7-8|TRBD1|.
CASSLEAGGYQPQHF
TGTGCCAGCAGCTTAGAGGCAGGGGGTTATCAGCCCCAGCATTTT
>TRBJ2-7|TRBV9|.|many
CASSGGAGYEQYF
TGTGCCAGCAGCGGCGGAGCAGGATACGAGCAGTACTTC
>TRBJ2-6|TRBV28|.|.
CASSLAGTHNVLTF
TGTGCCAGCAGCTTAGCCGGGACCCACAACGTCCTGACTTTC
>TRBJ1-1|TRBV5-1|.|many
CASIDRQEAFF
TGCGCCAGCATCGACAGACAAGAAGCTTTCTTT
>TRBJ1-3|TRBV12-3/TRBV12-4|.|many
CASSSNTIYF
TGTGCCAGCAGTTCAAACACCATATATTTT
>TRBJ2-5|TRBV27|.|.
CASTGEGRETQYF
TGTGCCAGCACGGGAGAGGGGCGCGAGACCCAGTACTTC
>TRBJ2-7|TRBV7-8|.|many
CASSLGQAIEQYF
TGTGCCAGCAGCTTAGGTCAGGCAATCGAGCAGTACTTC
>TRBJ1-5|TRBV7-2|.|.
CASSFLGPYSNQPQHF
TGTGCCAGCAGCTTCTTAGGCCCGTATAGCAATCAGCCCCAGCATTTT
>TRBJ2-5|TRBV7-2|TRBD2|many
CASSLRGLAGMLETQYF
TGTGCCAGCAGCTTGAGAGGTCTAGCGGGAATGTTGGAGACCCAGTACTTC
>TRBJ2-7|TRBV30|.|.
CAWSVPRVSYEQYF
TGTGCCTGGAGCGTCCCCAGGGTTTCCTACGAGCAGTACTTC
>TRBJ2-1|TRBV6-5|.|many
CASSSLYNEQFF
TGTGCCAGCAGTTCTCTCTACAATGAGCAGTTCTTC
>TRBJ1-4|TRBV11-2|.|few
CASSLGIRQYNEKLFF
TGTGCCAGCAGCTTAGGGATTAGACAGTACAATGAAAAACTGTTTTTT
>TRBJ2-1|TRBV5-4|.|.
CASSLQLADEQFF
TGTGCCAGCAGCCTACAATTAGCAGATGAGCAGTTCTTC
>TRBJ1-4|TRBV6-2/TRBV6-3|.|many
CASSPRTGPREVF
TGTGCCAGCAGTCCCAGGACGGGGCCCCGAGAGGTTTTT
>TRBJ2-1|TRBV9|TRBD2|.
CASSVAGGGYNEQFF
TGTGCCAGCAGCGTAGCTGGCGGGGGATACAATGAGCAGTTCTTC
>TRBJ2-7|TRBV6-1|.|many
CASSSGTEQYF
TGTGCCAGCAGTTCAGGGACCGAGCAGTACTTC
>TRBJ2-7|TRBV29-1|.|many
CSVGTLVEQYF
TGCAGCGTCGGGACTCTCGTAGAGCAGTACTTC
>TRBJ1-5|TRBV6-5|.|many
CASSYPPTGFYNQPQHF
TGTGCCAGCAGTTATCCCCCAACGGGGTTTTACAATCAGCCCCAGCATTTT
>TRBJ2-7|TRBV4-2|.|many
CASSQDTGDSYEQYF
TGTGCCAGCAGCCAAGATACGGGGGACTCCTACGAGCAGTACTTC
>TRBJ2-5|TRBV24-1|.|.
CATSDNVRETQYF
TGTGCCACCAGTGATAACGTGAGGGAGACCCAGTACTTC
>TRBJ2-7|TRBV27|TRBD2|.
CASSPASGSSYEQYF
TGTGCCAGCAGTCCAGCTAGCGGAAGCTCCTACGAGCAGTACTTC
>TRBJ1-2|TRBV13|.|few
CASSSGRTYGYTF
TGTGCCAGCAGCTCGGGACGGACGTATGGCTACACCTTC
>TRBJ2-1|TRBV18|.|many
CASSLQDYNEQFF
TGTGCCAGCTCCCTCCAGGACTACAATGAGCAGTTCTTC
>TRBJ2-3|TRBV7-2|.|few
CASSPVVSTDTQYF
TGTGCCAGCAGCCCTGTCGTGAGCACAGATACGCAGTATTTT
>TRBJ1-5|TRBV5-1|TRBD1|many
CASSVTGGVQPQHF
TGCGCCAGCAGTGTTACAGGGGGCGTTCAGCCCCAGCATTTT
>TRBJ2-6|TRBV6-4|.|few
CASIYDGHSGANVLTF
TGTGCCAGCATCTATGATGGACACTCTGGGGCCAACGTCCTGACTTTC
>TRBJ2-1|TRBV6-2/TRBV6-3|.|many
CASKGRRISSYNEQFF
TGTGCCAGCAAGGGACGCCGAATAAGCTCCTACAATGAGCAGTTCTTC
>TRBJ2-3|TRBV11-1|.|many
CASSFRQEGLLNPYTQYF
TGTGCCAGCAGCTTTAGACAGGAAGGACTTCTAAACCCTTATACGCAGTATTTT
>TRBJ2-2|TRBV20-1|.|few
CSARELQGNTGELFF
TGCAGTGCTAGAGAGTTACAGGGGAACACCGGGGAGCTGTTTTTT
>TRBJ2-5|TRBV20-1|.|.
CSARDSGRAPEETQYF
TGCAGTGCTAGAGATTCCGGGAGAGCCCCTGAAGAGACCCAGTACTTC
>TRBJ2-5|TRBV12-2|.|.
CASRLARETGTETQYF
TGTGCAAGTCGCTTAGCGCGCGAGACAGGGACGGAGACCCAGTACTTC
>TRBJ1-2|TRBV7-2|.|.
CASSSFHRGGEGYTF
TGTGCCAGCAGCTCCTTTCATAGGGGGGGTGAAGGCTACACCTTC